A single sample is the source of the 9 T cell receptor beta chains below, sequenced in a study of T cell responses to AZD1222 COVID-19 vaccine. Sequencing used immunoSEQ multiplex PCR; TCRdb keeps in-frame clones, though not all of them. The sample has under 200,000 clones, 80% to 95% seen once. The input for sequencing was peripheral blood, taken on day 0 of AZD1222 vaccination. The receptors originated from an adult in good health.

V usage is TRBV5-1 and J usage is TRBJ2-7; 11 nucleotides line up with TRBD2. There are 16 residues in the CDR3. V was pared by 4 bases and J by 7 bases, with 13 bases of the junction left unmatched. Germline V gene lookup returns CDR1 SGHRS and CDR2 YFSETQ. For the CDR3, the DNA is TGCGCCAGCAGCCGGCTAGCGGGAGGCCCCCTCGAGGAGCAGTACTTC. Translated, it gives CASSRLAGGPLEEQYF.

This clone came up once. The genes are TRBV18 and TRBJ1-1; unclear D gene. CDR3 size: 14 residues. From germline, CDR1 is KGHSH and CDR2 LQKENI. The V end lost 3 bases, the J end lost 0 bases, and 8 bases lay between the germline ends. The CDR3 coding sequence is TGTGCCAGCTCACCCGGGCCTTTGAACACTGAAGCTTTCTTT. Amino acids: CASSPGPLNTEAFF. The entire variable domain, with the rest obtained from reference TRBV18 and TRBJ1-1, is as follows: NAGVMQNPRHLVRRRGQEARLRCSPMKGHSHVYWYRQLPEEGLKFMVYLQKENIIDESGMPKERFSAEFPKEGPSILRIQQVVRGDSAAYFCASSPGPLNTEAFFGQGTRLTVV.

This rearrangement joins TRBV28 to TRBJ2-3; D unclear. The V gene's germline CDR1 is MDHEN and CDR2 SYDVKM. The CDR3 has 14 residues. V was trimmed by 8 bases and J by 0 bases, leaving 12 bases between them. CDR3 region: CASLGRQSTDTQYF. The CDR3 nucleotides are TGTGCCAGCCTGGGTAGGCAAAGCACAGATACGCAGTATTTT.

This sequence joins TRBV11-2 and TRBJ2-1, with a possible D match to TRBD2 (6 bases). Germline V lookup: CDR1 SGHAT, CDR2 FQNNGV. The CDR3 length is 15 residues. V lost 11 bases to trimming and J lost 10 bases, with 27 bases between them. The CDR3 region has the DNA TGTGCCTCCAACGGCGGGACCGTCGTGACAAACGAGCAGTTCTTC. Its protein is CASNGGTVVTNEQFF.

This chain connects TRBV19 to TRBJ1-5; no definite D call. CDR1 LNHDA and CDR2 SQIVND come from the germline V gene (reference sequence). The CDR3 totals 13 residues. The V gene lost 7 bases and the J gene lost 5 bases, with 12 bases spanning the gap. The CDR3: CASNLEGYQPQHF. The CDR3 DNA is TGTGCCAGTAACCTCGAGGGTTATCAGCCCCAGCATTTT.

This rearrangement joins TRBV11-2 to TRBJ1-1; 8 bases match TRBD1. CDR1 is SGHAT, CDR2 FQNNGV, per germline. V lost 0 bases, J lost 5 bases, and 8 bases stayed unmatched. The CDR3 has 16 amino acids. The CDR3: CASSLDSQGVGTEAFF. The DNA of the CDR3 is TGTGCCAGCAGCTTAGATTCACAGGGGGTGGGTACTGAAGCTTTCTTT.

This chain connects TRBV11-3 to TRBJ1-1; possibly TRBD1 for D (6 bases). The CDR3 covers 12 residues. V was clipped by 5 bases and J by 8 bases, with 12 bases between them. Germline V gives CDR1 SGHNT, CDR2 YENEEA. CDR3 sequence reads: CASSVGAGEAFF. The CDR3 region has the DNA TGTGCCAGCAGCGTGGGGGCAGGAGAAGCTTTCTTT.

The genes are TRBV19 and TRBJ1-6, with D maybe TRBD1 (6 bases). V gave up 4 bases and J gave up 7 bases, with 8 bases separating them. Germline V gives CDR1 LNHDA, CDR2 SQIVND (reference sequence). CDR3 size: 13 residues. The CDR3 bases are TGTGCCAGTAGTACCCAGGGGAATTCACCCCTCCACTTT. Translating gives CASSTQGNSPLHF.

The genes are TRBV7-3 and TRBJ2-4; no clear D gene. V was cut by 4 bases and J by 5 bases, with 9 bases left in between. This CDR3 is 13 amino acids long. Germline V gives CDR1 SGHTA, CDR2 FQGTGA. The CDR3 sequence is CASSSGPENIQYF. The DNA for the CDR3 is TGTGCCAGCAGCTCCGGGCCCGAAAACATTCAGTACTTC. The complete variable domain, with remaining parts taken from reference TRBV7-3 and TRBJ2-4, reads GAGVSQTPSNKVTEKGKYVELRCDPISGHTALYWYRQSLGQGPEFLIYFQGTGAADDSGLPNDRFFAVRPEGSVSTLKIQRTERGDSAVYLCASSSGPENIQYFGAGTRLSVL.